Following are 6 T cell receptor beta chains from one sample sequenced in a study of blood T cell repertoires in COVID-19. Method: immunoSEQ multiplex PCR; TCRdb's copy keeps in-frame clones and lacks some. The sample consists of 170,000 or so clones, roughly 84% of them appearing once. The sample taken for sequencing was peripheral blood. Receptors were obtained from a man in his forties or fifties with active or convalescent COVID-19.

The chain combines TRBV6-5 with TRBJ2-2; 7 nucleotides line up with TRBD2. The CDR3 is 12 amino acids. Germline V CDR1 and CDR2: MNHEY, SVGAGI. J lost 6 bases, V lost 6 bases, and 1 base had no gene match. The CDR3 DNA is TGTGCCAGCAGACTAGCGTCCGGGGAGCTGTTTTTT. This gives the protein CASRLASGELFF.

The chain recombines TRBV19 with TRBJ2-7; TRBD2 agrees at 8 bases. Losses at the gene ends were 5 bases for V and 4 bases for J; bases not matched to a gene: 4. In germline, CDR1 is LNHDA, CDR2 SQIVND (reference sequence). This CDR3 is 13 amino acids long. The CDR3 reads CASSPSGGYEQYF. The CDR3 DNA follows: TGTGCCAGTAGTCCCAGCGGGGGTTACGAGCAGTACTTC. The full variable domain, rest sourced from reference TRBV19 and TRBJ2-7, is DGGITQSPKYLFRKEGQNVTLSCEQNLNHDAMYWYRQDPGQGLRLIYYSQIVNDFQKGDIAEGYSVSREKKESFPLTVTSAQKNPTAFYLCASSPSGGYEQYFGPGTRLTVT.

The V gene is TRBV4-1, the J gene TRBJ2-2; no clear D gene. V lost 1 base and J lost 4, with 4 bases in between. CDR3 length equals 13 residues. Germline V gene lookup returns CDR1 MGHRA and CDR2 YSYEKL. Here the CDR3 reads CASSQVRTGELFF. DNA of the CDR3: TGCGCCAGCAGCCAAGTCCGCACCGGGGAGCTGTTTTTT.

This chain uses TRBV6-5 with TRBJ1-3; the D gene is possibly TRBD1 (5 bases). The CDR3 is 13 residues long. With 8 bases removed from V and 2 bases from J, the gap between germline ends came to 10 bases. Germline V CDR1 and CDR2: MNHEY, SVGAGI. CDR3 bases: TGTGCCAGCCAGGGCGGTACTGGAAACACCATATATTTT. This encodes CASQGGTGNTIYF.

The chain employs TRBV7-3 and TRBJ2-1, with 9 positions matching TRBD2. Germline lookup yields CDR1 SGHTA and CDR2 FQGTGA. The V and J ends lost 3 bases and 8 bases, in that order; junction bases with no gene match: 8. This CDR3 has 15 residues. CDR3 residues: CASSFTAGGWDEQFF. Here the CDR3 DNA reads TGTGCCAGCAGCTTCACAGCGGGGGGCTGGGATGAGCAGTTCTTC.

V gene TRBV4-1 combines with J gene TRBJ2-2; 8 nucleotides match TRBD1. Trimming at V came to 4 bases and at J to 0 bases, leaving 10 bases not matched to a gene. CDR1 is MGHRA, CDR2 YSYEKL, per germline. This CDR3 comprises 18 residues. The CDR3 region is CASSPRQGFTTNTGELFF. In nucleotides, the CDR3 is TGCGCCAGCAGCCCTCGACAGGGGTTTACTACGAACACCGGGGAGCTGTTTTTT.